A selection of T cell receptor beta chains follows, all from one sample in a study of shared clonotypes between healthy human individuals. Assay: immunoSEQ multiplex PCR; the TCRdb copy retains only in-frame clones and omits some. The table includes about 770,000 clones, approximately 77% detected once. The source material was memory CD4+ T cells sorted from blood. The origin of the receptors is a woman aged 30 to 39 in good health. CDR3s include the opening cysteine and the closing phenylalanine or tryptophan. Fields, in order: CDR3 DNA, CDR3 protein, D gene, V gene, clone size, J gene. The D gene is left open where the match is weak. Clone size is shown for a subset of rows, as once, few, many or a class of expanded clone.

DNA: TGTGCCAGCAGTTATCAGGGTGCTAGCACAGATACGCAGTATTTT
CDR3: CASSYQGASTDTQYF
D: NA
V: TRBV27
size: NA
J: TRBJ2-3

DNA: TGTGCCAGCAGTCAAGGGGTCCGTGGCTACACCTTC
CDR3: CASSQGVRGYTF
D: NA
V: TRBV28
size: NA
J: TRBJ1-2

DNA: TGCAGCGTAAACAGGGATTTCACCGGGGAGCTGTTTTTT
CDR3: CSVNRDFTGELFF
D: NA
V: TRBV29-1
size: NA
J: TRBJ2-2

DNA: TGTGCCAGCAGCGGACTAGCGGGAGGGACCTACGAGCAGTACTTC
CDR3: CASSGLAGGTYEQYF
D: TRBD2
V: TRBV11-2
size: NA
J: TRBJ2-7

DNA: TGCGCCAGCTCCTCCGACACCGGGACAGGCTACGAGCAGTACTTC
CDR3: CASSSDTGTGYEQYF
D: TRBD1
V: TRBV5-1
size: NA
J: TRBJ2-7

DNA: TGTGCCAGCAGCTTGTACCCCTACGAGCAGTACTTC
CDR3: CASSLYPYEQYF
D: NA
V: TRBV7-2
size: NA
J: TRBJ2-7

DNA: TGTGCCAGCAGGCCGACTAGCGGGGTCCTTAATGAGCAGTTCTTC
CDR3: CASRPTSGVLNEQFF
D: TRBD2
V: TRBV2
size: NA
J: TRBJ2-1

DNA: TGCGCCAGCAGCACGGGTGTCCAAGAGACCCAGTACTTC
CDR3: CASSTGVQETQYF
D: NA
V: TRBV5-1
size: NA
J: TRBJ2-5

DNA: TGCGCCAGCAGCTTGCAGCTAGCGGCCACCTACGAGCAGTACTTC
CDR3: CASSLQLAATYEQYF
D: TRBD2
V: TRBV5-1
size: few
J: TRBJ2-7

DNA: TGTGCCAGCAGCTTGTCTCGGGAGCGGCAAGAGACCCAGTACTTC
CDR3: CASSLSRERQETQYF
D: NA
V: TRBV5-4
size: NA
J: TRBJ2-5

DNA: TGTGCCAGCAGCAAGCCGGGGGACCCCGCCAAAAAACTGTTTTTT
CDR3: CASSKPGDPAKKLFF
D: NA
V: TRBV11-2
size: NA
J: TRBJ1-4

DNA: TGCGCCAGCAGCTTGGGACTAGCGGGGATTCAAGGGTTTGAGCAGTTCTTC
CDR3: CASSLGLAGIQGFEQFF
D: TRBD2
V: TRBV5-1
size: NA
J: TRBJ2-1

DNA: TGTGCCAGCAGCTTAGTTGGGGCCGCGAACACTGAAGCTTTCTTT
CDR3: CASSLVGAANTEAFF
D: NA
V: TRBV7-9
size: NA
J: TRBJ1-1

DNA: TGTGCCAGCAGTGAAGGATACAGGGTAGATTCACCCCTCCACTTT
CDR3: CASSEGYRVDSPLHF
D: NA
V: TRBV2
size: NA
J: TRBJ1-6

DNA: TGTGCCAGCAGTGGACCTAATCAGCCCCAGCATTTT
CDR3: CASSGPNQPQHF
D: NA
V: TRBV2
size: many
J: TRBJ1-5

DNA: TGCGCCAGCAGCTCTGGTCTCGGACTAGCGGGAGAGGGGTCCTACAATGAGCAGTTCTTC
CDR3: CASSSGLGLAGEGSYNEQFF
D: TRBD2
V: TRBV5-1
size: NA
J: TRBJ2-1

DNA: TGTGCCAGCAGTTTATTGGCGGCGGCGGGGGGTCAGCCCCAGCATTTT
CDR3: CASSLLAAAGGQPQHF
D: NA
V: TRBV28
size: few
J: TRBJ1-5

DNA: TGTGCCAGCAGTTGGACAGGGGGGGAAAAACTGTTTTTT
CDR3: CASSWTGGEKLFF
D: TRBD1
V: TRBV28
size: NA
J: TRBJ1-4

DNA: TGCAGTGCCCAGAGGATGGTTGAGCAGTTCTTC
CDR3: CSAQRMVEQFF
D: NA
V: TRBV20-1
size: few
J: TRBJ2-1

DNA: TGTGCCAGTAGTATAGGGTCCCTCGTTCGCGGCTACACCTTC
CDR3: CASSIGSLVRGYTF
D: NA
V: TRBV19
size: NA
J: TRBJ1-2

DNA: TGTGCCAGCAGTCCACCCAGTAGCGGGAGCTCCTACAATGAGCAGTTCTTC
CDR3: CASSPPSSGSSYNEQFF
D: TRBD2
V: TRBV28
size: NA
J: TRBJ2-1

DNA: TGTGCCAGCTCGTATCCGGGACAGGGGTATGAAAAACTGTTTTTT
CDR3: CASSYPGQGYEKLFF
D: TRBD1
V: TRBV18
size: few
J: TRBJ1-4

DNA: TGTGCCAGCAGTTCAAGACGGGACAGGAGTGAAAAACTGTTTTTT
CDR3: CASSSRRDRSEKLFF
D: TRBD1
V: TRBV28
size: many
J: TRBJ1-4

DNA: TGTGCCAGCACGGTCCACTATGGCTACACCTTC
CDR3: CASTVHYGYTF
D: NA
V: TRBV2
size: few
J: TRBJ1-2

DNA: TGCAGTGCTAGTTACACTGAAGCTTTCTTT
CDR3: CSASYTEAFF
D: NA
V: TRBV20-1
size: NA
J: TRBJ1-1

DNA: TGTGCCAGCAGTCCTGCGGTCGGGGGCTATGGCTACACCTTC
CDR3: CASSPAVGGYGYTF
D: NA
V: TRBV27
size: NA
J: TRBJ1-2

DNA: TGCAGCGTTTGGCCAGGGGGCCGGACCGGGGAGCTGTTTTTT
CDR3: CSVWPGGRTGELFF
D: TRBD1
V: TRBV29-1
size: NA
J: TRBJ2-2

DNA: TGTGCCAGCAGCTTGGCAAGGGGGAGGGCCTCGGGCGAGCAGTACTTC
CDR3: CASSLARGRASGEQYF
D: NA
V: TRBV5-4
size: NA
J: TRBJ2-7

DNA: TGTGCCAGCAGCAAAACCCTACCTCTAGCGGGGGTAGCAAATGAGCAGTTCTTC
CDR3: CASSKTLPLAGVANEQFF
D: NA
V: TRBV21-1
size: NA
J: TRBJ2-1